These 5 T cell receptor beta chains were all obtained from the same sample, sequenced in a study of cytomegalovirus exposure and HLA in healthy donors. Amplification used 60 Vbeta primers and 13 Jbeta primers. Clones were sequenced by immunoSEQ multiplex PCR, and TCRdb holds only the in-frame ones, with some missing. Here the sample spans some 98,000 clones, over 8% being singletons. The source material was PBMCs. The receptors here all came from a man in his forties or fifties in good health and CMV-seropositive.

This clone was seen a few times. The chain recombines TRBV11-1 with TRBJ1-6; D unclear. The germline V gene has CDR1 SGHAT and CDR2 FQDESV (reference sequence). V lost 4 bases and J lost 9, with 10 bases in between. This CDR3 region has 13 residues. The CDR3 DNA reads TGTGCCAGCAGCTATGCGAGAAGTTCACCCCTCCACTTT. Translated: CASSYARSSPLHF.

The chain carries TRBV7-8 and TRBJ2-7; D perhaps matches TRBD1 (6 bases). Trimming took off 4 bases at V and 2 bases at J, with 15 bases between the two ends. CDR3 length equals 15 residues. The germline V gene encodes CDR1 SGHVS and CDR2 FQNEAQ. The CDR3: CASSYPPTGAYEQYF. In DNA, the CDR3 is TGTGCCAGCAGCTACCCCCCGACAGGAGCCTACGAGCAGTACTTC.

The rearrangement links TRBV25-1 to TRBJ2-5; 8 bases fit TRBD1. Trimming removed 8 bases from V and 11 bases from J; junction bases left unmatched: 25. The CDR3 is 17 residues long. Germline loops: CDR1 MGHDK, CDR2 SYGVNS. The CDR3 coding sequence is TGTGCCAGCGTCAAAGTTGTACGGACAGGGCATCCGTGTGAGCAGTACTTC. Translating it yields CASVKVVRTGHPCEQYF.

Many counts were recorded for this clone. This sequence joins TRBV5-1 and TRBJ1-4, with TRBD1 matching over 7 bases. CDR1 is SGHRS, CDR2 YFSETQ, per germline. The CDR3 runs 17 residues. The trim removed 0 bases at V and 6 bases at J, leaving 11 bases unmatched. Here the CDR3 reads CASSLGSQGGGYEKLFF. CDR3 coding DNA: TGCGCCAGCAGCTTGGGATCCCAGGGGGGAGGTTATGAAAAACTGTTTTTT. The full variable domain, in which reference TRBV5-1 and TRBJ1-4 provide the parts outside the CDR3, is KAGVTQTPRYLIKTRGQQVTLSCSPISGHRSVSWYQQTPGQGLQFLFEYFSETQRNKGNFPGRFSGRQFSNSRSEMNVSTLELGDSALYLCASSLGSQGGGYEKLFFGSGTQLSVL.

V is TRBV29-1 and J is TRBJ1-2, with 10 bases lining up with TRBD1. J gave up 4 bases and V 4 bases, and 9 bases lay outside the gene matches. The CDR3 length is 15 residues. Germline V gene lookup returns CDR1 SQVTM and CDR2 ANQGSEA. CDR3 sequence reads: CSVGPDRGPSYGYTF. As DNA, the CDR3 is TGCAGCGTTGGCCCCGACAGGGGGCCCAGCTATGGCTACACCTTC.